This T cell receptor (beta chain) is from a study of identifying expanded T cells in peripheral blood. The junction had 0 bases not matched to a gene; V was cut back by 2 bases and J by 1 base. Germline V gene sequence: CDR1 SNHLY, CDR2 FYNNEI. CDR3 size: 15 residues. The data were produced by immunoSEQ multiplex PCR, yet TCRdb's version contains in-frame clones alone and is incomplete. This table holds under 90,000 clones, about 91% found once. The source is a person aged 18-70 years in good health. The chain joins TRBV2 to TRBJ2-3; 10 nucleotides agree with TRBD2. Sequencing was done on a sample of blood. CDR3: CASSELAGGTDTQYF. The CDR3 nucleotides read TGTGCCAGCAGTGAACTAGCGGGGGGCACAGATACGCAGTATTTT.